One sample yielded the 27 T cell receptor beta chains listed below, sequenced in a study of blood T cells in healthy people across ages. Together with a sample-barcoded 5' primer, a J-beta primer mix was included in a second PCR lasting about 6 to 11 cycles. TCRdb used MiXCR to reprocess the 5' RACE reads, holding one entry per CDR3 protein. The profile shows around 1,100,000 distinct CDR3 sequences, less than 45% of them singletons. The material sequenced was blood. Receptor source: a man aged 18 to 30 in good health.

There are a few counts of this clonotype. The chain carries TRBV12-3 or TRBV12-4 and TRBJ1-1; a possible D gene is TRBD1 (5 bases). This CDR3 has 14 residues. V was shortened by 6 bases and J by 2 bases, with 13 bases between the two germline ends. CDR3 sequence reads: CASRGPGINTEAFF. The CDR3 DNA follows: TGTGCCAGCAGGGGACCGGGGATCAACACTGAAGCTTTCTTT.

CDR3 protein: CATWGGHGEKLFF. CDR3 nucleotide sequence: TGTGCCACCTGGGGGGGGCACGGTGAAAAACTGTTTTTT. The chain joins TRBV10-3 to TRBJ1-4; a possible D gene is TRBD1 (6 bases). The CDR3 covers 13 residues. Germline V gives CDR1 ENHRY, CDR2 SYGVKD. V lost 10 bases to trimming and J lost 7 bases, with 16 bases between them.

The chain joins TRBV27 to TRBJ2-3, with 7 positions matching TRBD2. The CDR3 is 16 residues long. The J segment lost 2 bases and the V segment lost 6 bases, leaving 11 bases of the junction unmatched. Germline lookup yields CDR1 MNHEY and CDR2 SMNVEV (reference sequence). CDR3 sequence (DNA): TGTGCCAGCAGCCCCCATCTGCGGGAGATCACAGATACGCAGTATTTT. This encodes CASSPHLREITDTQYF.

V and J are TRBV3-1 and TRBJ1-2, with D possibly matching TRBD1 (5 bases). Per germline, CDR1 LGHDT and CDR2 YNNKEL (reference sequence). Trimming shortened V by 6 bases and J by 4 bases, and 21 bases separated the two germline ends. The CDR3 totals 16 residues. CDR3 sequence: CASSSRQDEGVYGYTF. The CDR3, as DNA: TGTGCCAGCAGTTCGAGGCAGGACGAAGGGGTCTATGGCTACACCTTC.

The chain combines TRBV20-1 with TRBJ2-4; D not resolved. The germline CDR1 and CDR2 sequences are DFQATT and SNEGSKA (reference sequence). V gave up 6 bases and J gave up 0 bases, with 3 bases separating them. The CDR3 totals 11 residues. The CDR3 is CSALAKNIQYF. The DNA for the CDR3 is TGCAGTGCCCTAGCCAAAAACATTCAGTACTTC.

J is TRBJ2-7 and V is TRBV20-1; D ambiguous. CDR3 length: 14 residues. V was pared by 0 bases and J by 3 bases, with 12 bases between. The V gene's germline CDR1 is DFQATT and CDR2 SNEGSKA (reference sequence). This CDR3 is CSARDQTTGYEQYF. The CDR3 nucleotides are TGCAGTGCTAGAGACCAAACGACTGGCTACGAGCAGTACTTC.

This chain connects TRBV5-6 to TRBJ2-1; D remains unclear. Trimming took 3 bases from V and 9 from J, leaving 7 bases between them. Germline V gene data show CDR1 as SGHDT and CDR2 as YYEEEE. The CDR3 is made up of 11 amino acids. CDR3 amino acids: CASSSHGEQFF. The CDR3 DNA reads TGTGCCAGCAGCTCACACGGTGAGCAGTTCTTC.

The rearrangement joins TRBV29-1 to TRBJ1-4; D call uncertain. CDR3 length: 11 amino acids. V was clipped by 7 bases and J by 3 bases, with 6 bases between them. The germline CDR1 and CDR2 sequences are SQVTM and ANQGSEA. CDR3 sequence reads: CSGVSNEKLFF. CDR3 nucleotides: TGCAGCGGAGTTTCTAATGAAAAACTGTTTTTT.

This chain links TRBV29-1 with TRBJ1-2; perhaps TRBD1 as D (5 bases). Germline lookup yields CDR1 SQVTM and CDR2 ANQGSEA. V was shortened by 0 bases and J by 7 bases, with 9 bases between the two germline ends. The CDR3 has 12 residues. Here the CDR3 DNA reads TGCAGCGTTGAAGAAGGGGCAGGTGGCTACACCTTC. Translated: CSVEEGAGGYTF.

The chain uses TRBV6-2 or TRBV6-3 and TRBJ2-2, with 8 positions matching TRBD1. There are 16 residues in the CDR3. Germline loops: CDR1 MNHEY, CDR2 SVGEGT. The V gene end was trimmed by 0 bases and the J gene end by 5 bases; junction bases not matched to a gene: 5. The DNA of the CDR3 is TGTGCCAGCAGTTACTCGGACAGGGATAGGACCGGGGAGCTGTTTTTT. Encoded protein: CASSYSDRDRTGELFF.

This clonotype was counted at least ten times. The V and J genes are TRBV29-1 and TRBJ2-7; D not certain. Germline V gives CDR1 SQVTM, CDR2 ANQGSEA. The CDR3 totals 13 residues. The V and J ends lost 5 bases and 3 bases respectively, with 14 bases between them. CDR3 region: CSVRSQVDYEQYF. The CDR3 DNA reads as TGCAGCGTTAGAAGTCAGGTAGACTACGAGCAGTACTTC.

The CDR3 region has the DNA TGCGCCAGCAGCCCATACTTAGAGGCTGAGCAGTTCTTC. This sequence encodes CASSPYLEAEQFF. The chain carries TRBV4-1 and TRBJ2-1; D remains unclear. The germline V gene encodes CDR1 MGHRA and CDR2 YSYEKL. The V and J ends lost 4 bases and 9 bases respectively, with 13 bases between them. CDR3 size: 13 residues.

This clonotype was picked up a small number of times. The rearrangement links TRBV12-1 to TRBJ1-2; the listed D gene, TRBD1, was not tested against the DNA. TRBV12-1 is a pseudogene locus. This CDR3 spans 15 amino acids. Here the CDR3 reads CASSPLEGADYGYTF. The CDR3 DNA sequence: TGTGCCAGCAGCCCCCTCGAAGGAGCGGACTATGGCTACACCTTC.

This clonotype was recorded a few times. CDR3 residues: CSASKAADTQYF. In DNA form, the CDR3 reads TGCAGTGCTAGTAAGGCGGCAGATACGCAGTATTTT. The genes are TRBV20-1 and TRBJ2-3; no definite D call. The CDR3 runs 12 residues. Germline V gene data show CDR1 as DFQATT and CDR2 as SNEGSKA (reference sequence). Trimming shortened V by 3 bases and J by 4 bases, and 8 bases separated the two germline ends.

The chain joins TRBV14 to TRBJ1-1, with 10 bases aligning to TRBD1. Germline CDR1 reads SGHDN; CDR2 reads FVKESK. The length of the CDR3 is 18 residues. Unmatched junction bases numbered 8, after V lost 0 bases and J lost 1 base. CDR3 residues: CASSQDLGTGVRNTEAFF. CDR3 DNA sequence: TGTGCCAGCAGCCAAGATTTAGGGACAGGGGTCCGGAACACTGAAGCTTTCTTT.

This rearrangement joins TRBV20-1 to TRBJ2-1; D gene ambiguous. The DNA matches TRBJ2-7 better at its end, which makes the J call doubtful. CDR1 and CDR2 (germline): DFQATT, SNEGSKA (reference sequence). This CDR3 is built from 14 residues. In DNA form, the CDR3 reads TGCAGTGCTAAGTCGGCGGTAGCCTACAATGAGCAGTACTTC. Residues: CSAKSAVAYNEQYF.

This clonotype occurred once. The CDR3: CASSFPQGARGTEAFF. CDR3 in DNA: TGTGCCAGCAGTTTCCCGCAGGGGGCTCGGGGAACTGAAGCTTTCTTT. The chain joins TRBV28 to TRBJ1-1, with TRBD1 matching 8 bases. Germline-derived CDR1 and CDR2 are MDHEN and SYDVKM. The CDR3 loop spans 16 amino acids. Trimming cost V 3 bases and J 5 bases; bases outside gene matches: 11.

There are a few counts of this clonotype. This rearrangement joins TRBV6-2 or TRBV6-3 to TRBJ1-1; 7 bases line up with TRBD1. CDR3 length: 16 residues. V gave up 6 bases and J gave up 0 bases; unmatched junction bases: 10. From germline, CDR1 is MNHEY and CDR2 SVGEGT. As DNA, the CDR3 is TGTGCCAGCAGCCTAACTGCGGGACAGTTGAACACTGAAGCTTTCTTT. Translating it yields CASSLTAGQLNTEAFF.

This clonotype was seen a handful of times. The chain joins TRBV5-6 to TRBJ1-5; D is perhaps TRBD1 (6 bases). The CDR3 is 15 amino acids. V shed 3 bases and J shed 3 bases, with 13 bases lying between them. Germline V gives CDR1 SGHDT, CDR2 YYEEEE. CDR3 amino acids: CASSSTGSPNQPQHF. The CDR3 DNA is TGTGCCAGCAGCTCCACAGGGTCACCCAATCAGCCCCAGCATTTT.

The V and J genes are TRBV7-2 and TRBJ1-4, with D possibly TRBD1 on 5 matching bases. The V and J ends lost 1 base and 5 bases respectively, with 14 bases between them. The CDR3 length is 16 residues. CDR1 SGHTA and CDR2 FQGNSA come from the germline V gene. CDR3 sequence reads: CASSLVGAGENEKLFF. The CDR3 DNA follows: TGTGCCAGCAGCTTAGTCGGGGCTGGGGAAAATGAAAAACTGTTTTTT. The whole variable domain, remainder taken from reference TRBV7-2 and TRBJ1-4, is GAGVSQSPSNKVTEKGKDVELRCDPISGHTALYWYRQSLGQGLEFLIYFQGNSAPDKSGLPSDRFSAERTGGSVSTLTIQRTQQEDSAVYLCASSLVGAGENEKLFFGSGTQLSVL.

The genes are TRBV25-1 and TRBJ1-1, with D hard to call. This CDR3 comprises 13 residues. In germline, CDR1 is MGHDK, CDR2 SYGVNS. Trimming pared 7 bases from V and 0 bases from J, leaving 9 bases between. This CDR3 reads CASTERLNTEAFF. CDR3 DNA sequence: TGTGCCAGCACGGAACGGTTGAACACTGAAGCTTTCTTT.

This clonotype appeared a few times. The gene calls are TRBV7-2 and TRBJ2-5, with D maybe TRBD1 (6 bases). The CDR3 runs to 18 residues. V shed 0 bases and J shed 4 bases, with 21 bases lying between them. Germline lookup yields CDR1 SGHTA and CDR2 FQGNSA. CDR3 sequence: CASSLASAGTPVRETQYF. The CDR3 DNA reads TGTGCCAGCAGCTTAGCTTCGGCCGGGACACCCGTCAGAGAGACCCAGTACTTC.

This clonotype was observed at least ten times. The chain joins TRBV29-1 to TRBJ2-3; no clear D gene. The CDR3 consists of 13 residues. The V end was cut by 6 bases, the J end by 0 bases, with 10 bases between. The germline V gene has CDR1 SQVTM and CDR2 ANQGSEA. The CDR3 loop is CSVRASSTDTQYF. DNA for the CDR3: TGCAGCGTACGAGCTTCTAGCACAGATACGCAGTATTTT.

This clonotype was seen repeatedly, ten times or more. CDR3 nucleotide sequence: TGCAGCGTTGTCGGAAAGTTAACAGATACGCAGTATTTT. Protein product: CSVVGKLTDTQYF. This rearrangement joins TRBV29-1 to TRBJ2-3; no definite D call. V lost 4 bases, J lost 3 bases, and 11 bases lay in between. CDR1 and CDR2 from the germline V gene are SQVTM and ANQGSEA. This CDR3 spans 13 amino acids.

This clonotype was counted only a few times. The rearrangement joins TRBV6-5 to TRBJ1-1, with D uncertain. CDR3 length: 16 amino acids. V dropped 0 bases and J dropped 0 bases, with 11 bases sitting between them. Germline V lookup: CDR1 MNHEY, CDR2 SVGAGI. The CDR3 DNA reads as TGTGCCAGCAGTTACTCAATCTGGCGGCTGAACACTGAAGCTTTCTTT. Translating it yields CASSYSIWRLNTEAFF.

The CDR3 region has the DNA TGCGCCAGCAGCTTGGCCCGACAGGGTTTGGGCTATGGCTACACCTTC. It codes for CASSLARQGLGYGYTF. The chain joins TRBV5-1 to TRBJ1-2; 7 bases fit TRBD1. V shed 0 bases and J 4 bases; nucleotides not matched to a gene: 9. Germline V gene lookup returns CDR1 SGHRS and CDR2 YFSETQ. The CDR3 has 16 residues.

The chain employs TRBV6-5 and TRBJ2-1; the D gene is possibly TRBD1 (5 bases). Matching the DNA end better, TRBJ2-7 makes the J call doubtful. CDR3 length: 17 residues. The germline V gene has CDR1 MNHEY and CDR2 SVGAGI. The CDR3 region is CASSYSPPRGSYNEQYF. The CDR3 DNA sequence: TGTGCCAGCAGTTACTCCCCGCCAAGGGGCTCCTACAATGAGCAGTACTTC.